Listed here are 26 T cell receptor beta chains from one sample, sequenced in a study of CD8 T cells in Susac syndrome. Random hexamers primed reverse transcription of about 0.45 to 1 ug RNA. TCRdb reanalysed the immunoSEQ multiplex PCR reads using MiXCR and keeps one entry per CDR3 protein. The sample has around 170,000 distinct CDR3 sequences, roughly 95% seen once. Specimen: CD8+ T cells from PBMCs. The receptors stem from a human donor with multiple sclerosis.

The genes are TRBV6-5 and TRBJ2-1, with 8 nucleotides matching TRBD2. With V trimmed by 3 bases and J by 0 bases, 19 bases remained unmatched. This CDR3 contains 21 residues. The germline CDR1 and CDR2 sequences are MNHEY and SVGAGI. The CDR3 DNA reads as TGTGCCAGCAGTTATGACGACTCCGGGACTAGGGGGTTTCTCTCCTACAATGAGCAGTTCTTC. Amino acids: CASSYDDSGTRGFLSYNEQFF.

The CDR3 nucleotides read TGTGCCAGTAGTACTCATTCGGGGGTCGAGCAGTACTTC. This gives the protein CASSTHSGVEQYF. J is TRBJ2-7 and V is TRBV19; D possibly corresponds to TRBD2 (6 bases). V was shortened by 4 bases and J by 6 bases, with 13 bases between the two germline ends. This CDR3 has 13 amino acids. Germline V gives CDR1 LNHDA, CDR2 SQIVND (reference sequence).

The V call is TRBV29-1, the J call TRBJ2-5; no firm D call. V lost 4 bases and J lost 5, with 11 bases in between. The CDR3 consists of 12 residues. From germline, CDR1 is SQVTM and CDR2 ANQGSEA. CDR3 residues: CSVVGWMETQYF. The CDR3 DNA reads TGCAGCGTTGTGGGATGGATGGAGACCCAGTACTTC. The entire variable domain, with the rest obtained from reference TRBV29-1 and TRBJ2-5, is as follows: SAVISQKPSRDICQRGTSLTIQCQVDSQVTMMFWYRQQPGQSLTLIATANQGSEATYESGFVIDKFPISRPNLTFSTLTVSNMSPEDSSIYLCSVVGWMETQYFGPGTRLLVL.

The gene calls are TRBV5-6 and TRBJ2-7; tentatively, D is TRBD1 (5 bases). CDR1 SGHDT and CDR2 YYEEEE come from the germline V gene. CDR3 length equals 11 residues. Deletions cut 9 bases from V and 4 bases from J, with 11 bases between. The chain's CDR3 is CATTKGYEQYF. The CDR3 DNA is TGTGCCACCACCAAGGGGTACGAGCAGTACTTC.

The J gene is TRBJ1-2, the V gene TRBV2; 7 nucleotides align to TRBD1. With V trimmed by 11 bases and J by 0 bases, 9 bases remained unmatched. The length of the CDR3 is 14 residues. Looked up from germline, CDR1 is SNHLY and CDR2 is FYNNEI. The CDR3 DNA sequence: TGTGCCCTCAACCGGGACAGAACTAACTATGGCTACACCTTC. It translates to CALNRDRTNYGYTF.

The V gene is TRBV12-3 or TRBV12-4, the J gene TRBJ1-2; D gene uncertain. V dropped 4 bases and J dropped 4 bases, with 10 bases sitting between them. CDR3 length equals 13 residues. The CDR3 DNA sequence: TGTGCCAGCAGTTCCGGGAGTCCCTATGGCTACACCTTC. Protein product: CASSSGSPYGYTF.

The chain carries TRBV20-1 and TRBJ2-5; D possibly corresponds to TRBD2 (6 bases). Deletions cut 6 bases from V and 2 bases from J, with 13 bases between. Looked up from germline, CDR1 is DFQATT and CDR2 is SNEGSKA (reference sequence). CDR3 length: 13 residues. The CDR3 DNA is TGCAGTGCCGCCCGGGACTTTCAAGAGACCCAGTACTTC. Translation: CSAARDFQETQYF.

The chain links TRBV20-1 to TRBJ1-2; no firm D call. Germline CDR1 is DFQATT and CDR2 is SNEGSKA (reference sequence). Trimming stripped 3 bases from V and 7 bases from J, with 12 bases between. This CDR3 has 12 residues. The CDR3, as DNA: TGCAGTGCTAGCCTCGGAGGGCTTGGCTACACCTTC. Translating gives CSASLGGLGYTF.

This CDR3 is CASSLGASGANVLTF. The DNA of the CDR3 is TGTGCCAGCAGCTTGGGGGCCTCTGGGGCCAACGTCCTGACTTTC. The chain employs TRBV7-9 and TRBJ2-6, with a tentative D call TRBD1 (6 bases). Germline V gene lookup returns CDR1 SEHNR and CDR2 FQNEAQ (reference sequence). The CDR3 sequence is 15 residues long. Trimming removed 3 bases at V and 0 bases at J, with 6 bases between.

The rearrangement uses TRBV12-3 or TRBV12-4 and TRBJ2-1; D is undetermined. This CDR3 spans 13 amino acids. The V gene lost 3 bases and the J gene lost 3 bases, with 6 bases spanning the gap. The CDR3 loop reads CASSFGNYNEQFF. DNA for the CDR3: TGTGCCAGCAGTTTCGGCAACTACAATGAGCAGTTCTTC.

The chain has TRBV27 and TRBJ1-1; no definite D call. The length of the CDR3 is 14 residues. Trimming pared 3 bases from V and 5 bases from J, leaving 13 bases between. Germline values: CDR1 MNHEY, CDR2 SMNVEV (reference sequence). The CDR3 sequence is CASSLAGPVTEAFF. The CDR3 nucleotides are TGTGCCAGCAGTTTGGCGGGTCCTGTGACTGAAGCTTTCTTT.

The gene calls are TRBV12-3 or TRBV12-4 and TRBJ2-1; D gene ambiguous. CDR3 length: 12 amino acids. V was cut by 2 bases and J by 12 bases, with 11 bases left in between. CDR3 sequence: CASSLFLEWQFF. DNA of the CDR3: TGTGCCAGCAGTTTATTCCTTGAGTGGCAGTTCTTC.

The V gene is TRBV9, the J gene TRBJ1-1; the D gene is possibly TRBD1 (6 bases). Trimming left V 0 bases short and J 1 base short, with 7 bases between. The CDR3 loop spans 14 amino acids. Germline V gives CDR1 SGDLS, CDR2 YYNGEE. The CDR3 region is CASSVVTGNTEAFF. The DNA of the CDR3 is TGTGCCAGCAGCGTAGTGACAGGGAACACTGAAGCTTTCTTT.

The V gene is TRBV2, the J gene TRBJ2-1; D is unclear. Deletions cut 11 bases from V and 6 bases from J, with 14 bases between. This CDR3 contains 12 residues. Germline-derived CDR1 and CDR2 are SNHLY and FYNNEI. For the CDR3, the DNA is TGTGCCGCTCTGACCGGCGGCAATGAGCAGTTCTTC. Translation gives CAALTGGNEQFF.

The rearrangement uses TRBV7-9 and TRBJ1-2; TRBD1 might be the D (5 bases). CDR1 and CDR2 from the germline V gene are SEHNR and FQNEAQ (reference sequence). Trimming cost V 3 bases and J 14 bases, with 19 bases left between them. The CDR3 is 13 amino acids. For the CDR3, the DNA is TGTGCCAGCAGCTTTTGGCAGGGTGTAGACGTGACCTTC. Its translation is CASSFWQGVDVTF.

This CDR3 is CASSYVGYQETQYF. CDR3 bases: TGTGCCAGCAGTTACGTTGGATACCAAGAGACCCAGTACTTC. The chain carries TRBV6-6 and TRBJ2-5; D is unclear. The CDR3 spans 14 residues. V was clipped by 2 bases and J by 0 bases, with 7 bases between them. CDR1 and CDR2 from the germline V gene are MNHNY and SVGAGI (reference sequence).

This chain links TRBV9 with TRBJ2-1; 8 nucleotides agree with TRBD2. The germline V gene has CDR1 SGDLS and CDR2 YYNGEE. The CDR3 has 11 residues. V lost 4 bases to trimming and J lost 15 bases; unmatched junction nucleotides: 6. In nucleotides, the CDR3 is TGTGCCAGCAGCCAAGGGACTAGTAGGTTCTTC. Its translation: CASSQGTSRFF. The variable domain in full, completed from reference TRBV9 and TRBJ2-1, reads DSGVTQTPKHLITATGQRVTLRCSPRSGDLSVYWYQQSLDQGLQFLIQYYNGEERAKGNILERFSAQQFPDLHSELNLSSLELGDSALYFCASSQGTSRFFGPGTRLTVL.

The rearrangement uses TRBV5-1 and TRBJ2-7; TRBD2 is a possible D gene (6 bases). V was shortened by 6 bases and J by 1 base, with 23 bases between the two germline ends. Germline V gene sequence: CDR1 SGHRS, CDR2 YFSETQ. This CDR3 has 17 amino acids. The DNA for the CDR3 is TGCGCCAGCACCACGTGGGACCCCGGGACTTCATCCTACGAGCAGTACTTC. Translation gives CASTTWDPGTSSYEQYF.

The V call is TRBV29-1, the J call TRBJ2-7; D gene ambiguous. The V end was cut by 4 bases, the J end by 5 bases, with 18 bases between. CDR1 is SQVTM and CDR2 is ANQGSEA in the germline V gene. The CDR3 is made up of 14 amino acids. The CDR3 nucleotides are TGCAGCGTTGTCGAGTGGGGATTCTACCACGAGCAGTACTTC. Its translation is CSVVEWGFYHEQYF.

The chain has TRBV13 and TRBJ2-4, with D possibly being TRBD2 (5 bases). The germline V gene encodes CDR1 PRHDT and CDR2 FYEKMQ (reference sequence). Between the trimmed V and J ends, which lost 5 bases and 4 bases, there was a span of 12 bases. The CDR3 consists of 14 residues. This CDR3 is CASSPAGGKNIQYF. The CDR3 DNA sequence: TGTGCCAGCAGCCCCGCGGGCGGAAAAAACATTCAGTACTTC.

The rearrangement links TRBV5-1 to TRBJ2-7, with 7 nucleotides matching TRBD1. In germline, CDR1 is SGHRS, CDR2 YFSETQ. V dropped 4 bases and J dropped 7; count of bases not matched to a gene: 2. There are 11 residues in the CDR3. The CDR3 spells CASSTTGEQYF. CDR3 nucleotides: TGCGCCAGCAGCACGACAGGGGAGCAGTACTTC.

The rearrangement uses TRBV20-1 and TRBJ2-7; 8 bases fit TRBD1. Trimming at V came to 4 bases and at J to 6 bases, leaving 8 bases not matched to a gene. Germline CDR1 DFQATT, CDR2 SNEGSKA (reference sequence). The CDR3 extends over 13 amino acids. The CDR3: CSANGQGFSEQYF. The CDR3 DNA reads TGCAGTGCTAACGGACAGGGTTTCAGCGAGCAGTACTTC.

The chain has TRBV13 and TRBJ2-7; perhaps TRBD2 as D (7 bases). V lost 3 bases and J 3 bases, leaving 9 bases between the germline ends. CDR3 size: 13 residues. Germline values: CDR1 PRHDT, CDR2 FYEKMQ (reference sequence). This CDR3 reads CASSFGGHYEQYF. Here the CDR3 DNA reads TGTGCCAGCAGCTTCGGGGGGCACTACGAGCAGTACTTC.

The chain employs TRBV27 and TRBJ1-2; the match to TRBD1 covers 8 bases. With 6 bases clipped from V and 3 bases from J, the junction kept 6 bases outside the gene matches. The germline CDR1 and CDR2 sequences are MNHEY and SMNVEV (reference sequence). The CDR3 extends over 14 amino acids. The CDR3 spells CASSHNRGYYGYTF. The CDR3 DNA reads TGTGCCAGCAGCCATAACAGGGGGTACTATGGCTACACCTTC.

This clonotype appeared once. V usage is TRBV15 and J usage is TRBJ2-1, with D possibly TRBD2 on 6 matching bases. Per germline, CDR1 LNHNV and CDR2 YYDKDF (reference sequence). The CDR3 spans 14 residues. Trimming took off 5 bases at V and 0 bases at J, with 8 bases between the two ends. This chain's CDR3 is CATSDGSSYNEQFF. CDR3 bases: TGTGCCACCAGCGACGGGAGCTCCTACAATGAGCAGTTCTTC.

V usage is TRBV29-1 and J usage is TRBJ2-2; D not certain. Germline values: CDR1 SQVTM, CDR2 ANQGSEA. This CDR3 spans 14 amino acids. Deletions cut 0 bases from V and 6 bases from J, with 11 bases between. For the CDR3, the DNA is TGCAGCGTTGAAGAAAAAGCGTTCGCCGGGGAGCTGTTTTTT. It translates to CSVEEKAFAGELFF.